A selection of T cell receptor beta chains follows, all from one sample in a study of circulating CD8 cells and anti-PD-1 response in melanoma. TCRdb re-called the reads with MiXCR, one entry per CDR3 protein. This table has some 2,000 distinct CDR3 sequences, around 6.6% appearing once. The sample consisted of CD8+ T cells from PBMCs, taken at baseline or after one month of anti-PD-1 therapy (not recorded which). These receptors were obtained from a human donor with melanoma. CDR3s include the opening cysteine and the closing phenylalanine or tryptophan. The order of the fields is clone size, J gene, V gene, D gene, CDR3 DNA, CDR3 protein. The D gene is left open where the match is weak. Clone size appears in some rows only: once, few, many, or a class for an expanded clone.

clone_size: medium-sized
j_call: TRBJ2-1
v_call: TRBV28
d_call: NA
cdr3_nt: TGTGCCAGCAGTCGGGGTGAAAGCTCCTACAATGAGCAGTTCTTC
cdr3_aa: CASSRGESSYNEQFF

clone_size: NA
j_call: TRBJ2-7
v_call: TRBV19
d_call: NA
cdr3_nt: TGTGCCAGTACCCCGACGGGGGGCCCCTCCCACGAGCAGTACTTC
cdr3_aa: CASTPTGGPSHEQYF

clone_size: medium-sized
j_call: TRBJ2-3
v_call: TRBV5-4
d_call: NA
cdr3_nt: TGTGCCAGCAGCTTGGATGGTGAAGACACAGATACGCAGTATTTT
cdr3_aa: CASSLDGEDTDTQYF

clone_size: medium-sized
j_call: TRBJ2-7
v_call: TRBV27
d_call: NA
cdr3_nt: TGTGCCAGCAGTTACAGGGGGAGCGGGGGCGAGCAGTACTTC
cdr3_aa: CASSYRGSGGEQYF

clone_size: medium-sized
j_call: TRBJ2-1
v_call: TRBV7-6
d_call: NA
cdr3_nt: TGTGCCAGCAGCTTTGGGGCCTACAATGAGCAGTTCTTC
cdr3_aa: CASSFGAYNEQFF

clone_size: medium-sized
j_call: TRBJ2-1
v_call: TRBV27
d_call: TRBD2
cdr3_nt: TGTGCCAGCAGTGAATCTAGCGGGGGGATCTCCTACAATGAGCAGTTCTTC
cdr3_aa: CASSESSGGISYNEQFF

clone_size: medium-sized
j_call: TRBJ2-7
v_call: TRBV20-1
d_call: NA
cdr3_nt: TGCAGTGCTAGAGATCTACAGACCTACGAGCAGTACTTC
cdr3_aa: CSARDLQTYEQYF

clone_size: few
j_call: TRBJ2-6
v_call: TRBV19
d_call: NA
cdr3_nt: TGTGCCAGTAGGAACAGCCCCTCTGGGGCCAACGTCCTGACTTTC
cdr3_aa: CASRNSPSGANVLTF

clone_size: few
j_call: TRBJ1-5
v_call: TRBV19
d_call: NA
cdr3_nt: TGTGCCAGTAGTTTGGGGAATCAGCCCCAGCATTTT
cdr3_aa: CASSLGNQPQHF

clone_size: medium-sized
j_call: TRBJ2-3
v_call: TRBV21-1
d_call: NA
cdr3_nt: TGTGCCAGCAGCAGCCGGGGAGGTTCGGCTACGCAGTATTTT
cdr3_aa: CASSSRGGSATQYF

clone_size: medium-sized
j_call: TRBJ1-2
v_call: TRBV29-1
d_call: NA
cdr3_nt: TGCAGCGACTTCTTGGGTGGATACACCTTC
cdr3_aa: CSDFLGGYTF

clone_size: medium-sized
j_call: TRBJ2-1
v_call: TRBV9
d_call: TRBD1
cdr3_nt: TGTGCCAGCAGCACTACAGGGGGGTTCGATGAGCAGTTCTTC
cdr3_aa: CASSTTGGFDEQFF

clone_size: medium-sized
j_call: TRBJ1-1
v_call: TRBV6-5
d_call: NA
cdr3_nt: TGTGCCAGCACGGGTGGCCCAAACACTGAAGCTTTCTTT
cdr3_aa: CASTGGPNTEAFF

clone_size: medium-sized
j_call: TRBJ2-7
v_call: TRBV27
d_call: NA
cdr3_nt: TGTGCCAGCAGTTTCTCGGCGAGCTACGAGCAGTACTTC
cdr3_aa: CASSFSASYEQYF

clone_size: medium-sized
j_call: TRBJ2-3
v_call: TRBV19
d_call: NA
cdr3_nt: TGTGCCAGTAGTGGCTCCAGCCCGGGTTCAGTGAGTCGGGTCGAGTATTTT
cdr3_aa: CASSGSSPGSVSRVEYF

clone_size: medium-sized
j_call: TRBJ2-1
v_call: TRBV12-5
d_call: NA
cdr3_nt: TGTGCTAGTGCTTTGGAAGACCCTAGCTACAATGAGCAGTTCTTC
cdr3_aa: CASALEDPSYNEQFF

clone_size: medium-sized
j_call: TRBJ2-1
v_call: TRBV28
d_call: NA
cdr3_nt: TGTGCCAGCAGTCCGGGACACTACAATGAGCAGTTCTTC
cdr3_aa: CASSPGHYNEQFF

clone_size: medium-sized
j_call: TRBJ2-5
v_call: TRBV29-1
d_call: NA
cdr3_nt: TGCAGCGTTGAAGTTTCGGATGAGACCCAGTACTTC
cdr3_aa: CSVEVSDETQYF

clone_size: medium-sized
j_call: TRBJ2-7
v_call: TRBV28
d_call: NA
cdr3_nt: TGTGCCAGCAGCTCTGGAAGGGACTCCAGCTCCTACGAGCAGTACTTC
cdr3_aa: CASSSGRDSSSYEQYF

clone_size: large
j_call: TRBJ2-4
v_call: TRBV28
d_call: NA
cdr3_nt: TGTGCCAGCAGCGGGCCTGTCGGGGACATTCAGTACTTC
cdr3_aa: CASSGPVGDIQYF

clone_size: medium-sized
j_call: TRBJ2-3
v_call: TRBV4-1
d_call: NA
cdr3_nt: TGCGCCAGCAGCCAATCGGGTGATACGCAGTATTTT
cdr3_aa: CASSQSGDTQYF

clone_size: medium-sized
j_call: TRBJ2-7
v_call: TRBV5-4
d_call: TRBD1
cdr3_nt: TGTGCCAGCAGCTTGACAGGGGCAATACACGAGCAGTACTTC
cdr3_aa: CASSLTGAIHEQYF

clone_size: large
j_call: TRBJ1-1
v_call: TRBV12-5
d_call: NA
cdr3_nt: TGTGCTAGTGGTTTGGGGGACTCCGCTTTCTTT
cdr3_aa: CASGLGDSAFF

clone_size: large
j_call: TRBJ2-1
v_call: TRBV5-6
d_call: NA
cdr3_nt: TGTGCCAGCAGCTGGGACTACAATGAGCAGTTCTTC
cdr3_aa: CASSWDYNEQFF

clone_size: NA
j_call: TRBJ1-2
v_call: TRBV4-1
d_call: NA
cdr3_nt: TGCGCCAGCAGCCAAATTCCAGATGGTGCCTACTATGGCTACACCTTC
cdr3_aa: CASSQIPDGAYYGYTF

clone_size: medium-sized
j_call: TRBJ2-7
v_call: TRBV11-1
d_call: NA
cdr3_nt: TGTGCCAGCAGCGATGGGCTTACCCCCCACGAGCAGTACTTC
cdr3_aa: CASSDGLTPHEQYF

clone_size: medium-sized
j_call: TRBJ1-1
v_call: TRBV7-2
d_call: NA
cdr3_nt: TGTGCCAGCAGCTACGTCTTAACTGAAGCTTTCTTT
cdr3_aa: CASSYVLTEAFF

clone_size: medium-sized
j_call: TRBJ2-3
v_call: TRBV2
d_call: NA
cdr3_nt: TGTGCCAGCAAGAGGGGCACGTCTCGCACAGATACGCAGTATTTT
cdr3_aa: CASKRGTSRTDTQYF

clone_size: medium-sized
j_call: TRBJ1-1
v_call: TRBV19
d_call: NA
cdr3_nt: TGTGCCAGTAGTGGGGGCACAGCGAACACTGAAGCTTTCTTT
cdr3_aa: CASSGGTANTEAFF

clone_size: medium-sized
j_call: TRBJ2-1
v_call: TRBV27
d_call: TRBD2
cdr3_nt: TGTGCCAGTCGCCGCGGGGGGGCCTACAATGAGCAGTTCTTC
cdr3_aa: CASRRGGAYNEQFF

clone_size: medium-sized
j_call: TRBJ2-1
v_call: TRBV24-1
d_call: NA
cdr3_nt: TGTGCCACCAGTGACCCCTCCTCAGGGTCTGAGCAGTTCTTC
cdr3_aa: CATSDPSSGSEQFF

clone_size: medium-sized
j_call: TRBJ2-1
v_call: TRBV5-4
d_call: NA
cdr3_nt: TGTGCCAGCAGCTTGGTGACGCGCAGTGAGCAGTTCTTC
cdr3_aa: CASSLVTRSEQFF

clone_size: medium-sized
j_call: TRBJ2-7
v_call: TRBV28
d_call: NA
cdr3_nt: TGTGCCACCTTACCAGACAGGGAGGTGAACGAGCAGTACTTC
cdr3_aa: CATLPDREVNEQYF

clone_size: NA
j_call: TRBJ1-2
v_call: TRBV13
d_call: TRBD1
cdr3_nt: TGTGCCAGCATCCTACAGGGGACTAACTATGGCTACACCTTC
cdr3_aa: CASILQGTNYGYTF

clone_size: medium-sized
j_call: TRBJ2-5
v_call: TRBV28
d_call: TRBD2
cdr3_nt: TGTGCCAGCAGTTTTCACACTAGCGGGGGGCCCCGGGAGACCCAGTACTTC
cdr3_aa: CASSFHTSGGPRETQYF

clone_size: medium-sized
j_call: TRBJ2-5
v_call: TRBV11-2
d_call: NA
cdr3_nt: TGTGCCAGCAGCTTAGCCCAAGAGACCCAGTACTTC
cdr3_aa: CASSLAQETQYF

clone_size: medium-sized
j_call: TRBJ2-7
v_call: TRBV24-1
d_call: NA
cdr3_nt: TGTGCCACCAGTGCCCCCCCGGGGACTTCCTACGAGCAGTACTTC
cdr3_aa: CATSAPPGTSYEQYF

clone_size: medium-sized
j_call: TRBJ2-5
v_call: TRBV28
d_call: NA
cdr3_nt: TGTGCCAGCAGCCCCCGGTGGGGGCTCGGGTCGGAGACCCAGTACTTC
cdr3_aa: CASSPRWGLGSETQYF

clone_size: medium-sized
j_call: TRBJ2-1
v_call: TRBV19
d_call: NA
cdr3_nt: TGTGCCAGTAGTATGGCGGTCTACAATGAGCAGTTCTTC
cdr3_aa: CASSMAVYNEQFF

clone_size: medium-sized
j_call: TRBJ2-3
v_call: TRBV7-8
d_call: TRBD2
cdr3_nt: TGTGCCAGCAGCTCACTAGCGGGTTACAGCGTGGATACGCAGTATTTT
cdr3_aa: CASSSLAGYSVDTQYF

clone_size: medium-sized
j_call: TRBJ1-2
v_call: TRBV29-1
d_call: NA
cdr3_nt: TGCAGCGTTGAAGATAGGGGACCAACAGGGAACTATGGCTACACCTTC
cdr3_aa: CSVEDRGPTGNYGYTF

clone_size: medium-sized
j_call: TRBJ2-2
v_call: TRBV5-4
d_call: NA
cdr3_nt: TGTGCCAGCAGCCCTCCGGGACATAACACCGGGGAGCTGTTTTTT
cdr3_aa: CASSPPGHNTGELFF

clone_size: medium-sized
j_call: TRBJ2-7
v_call: TRBV29-1
d_call: TRBD1
cdr3_nt: TGCAGCGCCATAGGGGGACAGGGCTACGAGCAGTACTTC
cdr3_aa: CSAIGGQGYEQYF

clone_size: once
j_call: TRBJ2-7
v_call: TRBV19
d_call: TRBD1
cdr3_nt: TGTGCCAGTAGTGCCGGGACAGGGAACACCTACGAGCAGTACTTC
cdr3_aa: CASSAGTGNTYEQYF

clone_size: medium-sized
j_call: TRBJ2-7
v_call: TRBV19
d_call: NA
cdr3_nt: TGTGCCAGTAGTATAGCCAGGGACCTCACTTACGAGCAGTACTTC
cdr3_aa: CASSIARDLTYEQYF

clone_size: NA
j_call: TRBJ2-3
v_call: TRBV20-1
d_call: TRBD1
cdr3_nt: TGCAGTGCTAGACCGGACAGGGACACAGATACGCAGTATTTT
cdr3_aa: CSARPDRDTDTQYF

clone_size: medium-sized
j_call: TRBJ2-5
v_call: TRBV4-1
d_call: NA
cdr3_nt: TGCGCCAGCAGCCAAGTCGGACAGCGAAACCAAGAGACCCAGTACTTC
cdr3_aa: CASSQVGQRNQETQYF